Below are 27 T cell receptor beta chains sequenced from a single sample in a study of T cell repertoires in cytomegalovirus infection. TCRdb re-analysed the reads in MiXCR, keeping a single row per CDR3 protein. Here the sample spans almost 550,000 distinct CDR3 sequences, 16% being singletons. Material: CD8+ T cells from PBMCs. Receptors were obtained from a human donor in good health (CMV status not recorded). Some clones in this sample may be carry-over from other donors' samples.

In this sample, this clonotype turned up many times. V and J are TRBV6-5 and TRBJ1-6, with a possible D match to TRBD1 (5 bases). The CDR3 extends over 16 amino acids. The V end lost 6 bases, the J end lost 7 bases, and 19 bases lay between the germline ends. CDR1 is MNHEY, CDR2 SVGAGI, per germline. CDR3 in DNA: TGTGCCAGCAGACCGGAACCCGGGACGTTAAATTCACCCCTCCACTTT. Translation gives CASRPEPGTLNSPLHF.

The rearrangement links TRBV5-6 to TRBJ1-1, with D uncertain. Germline V gives CDR1 SGHDT, CDR2 YYEEEE. Trimming cost V 3 bases and J 1 base, with 10 bases left between them. The CDR3 length is 14 residues. Here the CDR3 reads CASSYPTQNTEAFF. The CDR3 DNA reads TGTGCCAGCAGCTACCCGACACAGAACACTGAAGCTTTCTTT.

The genes are TRBV28 and TRBJ1-1; the D gene is possibly TRBD1 (5 bases). The CDR3 has 13 residues. Trimming took 5 bases from V and 4 from J, leaving 11 bases between them. From germline, CDR1 is MDHEN and CDR2 SYDVKM. As DNA, the CDR3 is TGTGCCAGCAGTAATCCCGGGGGCACTGAAGCTTTCTTT. Its translation: CASSNPGGTEAFF.

This clonotype came up a few times. V gene TRBV15 combines with J gene TRBJ2-3, with a tentative D call TRBD2 (5 bases). There are 13 residues in the CDR3. Trimming took off 7 bases at V and 0 bases at J, with 8 bases between the two ends. CDR1 is LNHNV, CDR2 YYDKDF, per germline (reference sequence). Here the CDR3 reads CATTGISTDTQYF. In DNA form, the CDR3 reads TGTGCCACCACGGGGATTAGCACAGATACGCAGTATTTT.

The chain joins TRBV10-3 to TRBJ2-1; D unclear. The CDR3 sequence is 14 residues long. The germline gives CDR1 ENHRY, CDR2 SYGVKD. V lost 2 bases to trimming and J lost 7 bases, with 12 bases between them. CDR3 nucleotide sequence: TGTGCCATCAGTGAGGAAGGAATGGGGAATGAGCAGTTCTTC. Translation: CAISEEGMGNEQFF.

This clonotype occurred a few times. The chain employs TRBV11-1 and TRBJ1-1; possibly TRBD1 for D (5 bases). The CDR3 runs 12 residues. CDR1 and CDR2 from the germline V gene are SGHAT and FQDESV (reference sequence). Trimming took 5 bases from V and 11 from J, leaving 15 bases between them. As DNA, the CDR3 is TGTGCCAGCAGCCAGGGCGCGGCCGAGGCTTTCTTT. Residues: CASSQGAAEAFF. Together with reference TRBV11-1 and TRBJ1-1, the CDR3 gives the full variable domain: EAEVAQSPRYKITEKSQAVAFWCDPISGHATLYWYRQILGQGPELLVQFQDESVVDDSQLPKDRFSAERLKGVDSTLKIQPAELGDSAMYLCASSQGAAEAFFGQGTRLTVV.

This clonotype was seen many times. The V call is TRBV12-3 or TRBV12-4, the J call TRBJ1-3; no clear D gene. CDR3 length: 14 residues. V was trimmed by 1 base and J by 0 bases, leaving 4 bases between them. The CDR3 coding sequence is TGTGCCAGCAGTTTAGATTACTCTGGAAACACCATATATTTT. As protein: CASSLDYSGNTIYF.

This clonotype was detected ten times or more. The chain links TRBV7-6 to TRBJ1-3; perhaps TRBD1 as D (6 bases). The CDR3 spans 16 residues. Germline V gene lookup returns CDR1 SGHVS and CDR2 FNYEAQ. Trimming took off 1 base at V and 5 bases at J, with 15 bases between the two ends. CDR3 sequence reads: CASSLVERGRRNTIYF. The CDR3 coding sequence is TGTGCCAGCAGCTTAGTTGAGCGGGGGCGCAGAAACACCATATATTTT.

This clonotype was seen at least ten times. The chain links TRBV7-8 to TRBJ2-5; TRBD2 aligns across 10 bases. The CDR3 totals 17 residues. Germline V gives CDR1 SGHVS, CDR2 FQNEAQ. With 0 bases clipped from V and 0 bases from J, the junction kept 4 bases outside the gene matches. The CDR3 nucleotides read TGTGCCAGCAGCTTAGCACTAGCGGGACCGTACCAAGAGACCCAGTACTTC. Encoded protein: CASSLALAGPYQETQYF.

This chain connects TRBV28 to TRBJ2-7; TRBD1 is a possible D gene (6 bases). The CDR3 covers 14 residues. Per germline, CDR1 MDHEN and CDR2 SYDVKM. Trimming stripped 3 bases from V and 6 bases from J, with 15 bases between. The CDR3, as DNA: TGTGCCAGCAGTTTGGGGGCCGGGGTGGGCGAGCAGTACTTC. Protein product: CASSLGAGVGEQYF.

This clonotype was counted many times. The J gene is TRBJ1-1, the V gene TRBV6-6; perhaps TRBD1 as D (5 bases). With 7 bases removed from V and 1 base from J, the gap between germline ends came to 13 bases. Germline CDR1 reads MNHNY; CDR2 reads SVGAGI (reference sequence). The CDR3 totals 14 residues. The CDR3 spells CASIFTGENTEAFF. The CDR3 coding sequence is TGTGCCAGCATTTTCACGGGGGAGAACACTGAAGCTTTCTTT.

With respect to this clonotype: Just one base apart from a much larger clone, this may be a read error. The genes are TRBV24-1 and TRBJ2-1, with unresolved D. This CDR3 has 15 residues. Germline CDR1 is KGHDR and CDR2 is SFDVKD. CDR3 loop: CATSGVQGSYNEKFF. CDR3 sequence (DNA): TGTGCCACCAGTGGGGTCCAAGGCTCCTACAATGAGAAGTTCTTC.

This clonotype appeared a few times. The rearrangement uses TRBV11-2 and TRBJ1-1; D not resolved. The length of the CDR3 is 15 residues. The V and J ends lost 4 bases and 4 bases respectively, with 16 bases between them. CDR1 is SGHAT, CDR2 FQNNGV, per germline. DNA for the CDR3: TGTGCCAGCAGCTCGTCGGTGGCCATGGGCACTGAAGCTTTCTTT. Translation gives CASSSSVAMGTEAFF.

This clonotype was found many times. V and J are TRBV29-1 and TRBJ2-3; 10 bases are shared with TRBD2. The CDR3 is 14 residues long. J gave up 4 bases and V 7 bases, and 8 bases lay outside the gene matches. Germline CDR1 SQVTM, CDR2 ANQGSEA. The CDR3 sequence: CSGDGLAGADTQYF. The CDR3 nucleotides are TGCAGCGGAGACGGCCTAGCGGGAGCAGATACGCAGTATTTT.

This chain uses TRBV12-3 or TRBV12-4 with TRBJ1-5; D unresolved. V lost 5 bases to trimming and J lost 4 bases, with 15 bases between them. This CDR3 has 15 amino acids. This chain's CDR3 is CASSTPGSPNQPQHF. CDR3 coding DNA: TGTGCCAGCAGTACCCCGGGGTCGCCAAATCAGCCCCAGCATTTT.

Written as DNA, the CDR3 is TGCAGCGTTGAAGGTGGGACTAGCGGTCTCAAGGCTCTCTACAATGAGCAGTTCTTC. This encodes CSVEGGTSGLKALYNEQFF. J is TRBJ2-1 and V is TRBV29-1; 11 bases agree with TRBD2. Trimming took 1 base from V and 3 from J; bases not matched to a gene: 14. This CDR3 is 19 amino acids long. Germline lookup yields CDR1 SQVTM and CDR2 ANQGSEA.

This clonotype was observed a handful of times. The V gene is TRBV28, the J gene TRBJ2-3, with 9 bases identical to TRBD2. With V trimmed by 2 bases and J by 3 bases, 6 bases remained unmatched. The CDR3 extends over 16 amino acids. Germline V CDR1 and CDR2: MDHEN, SYDVKM. The CDR3 region has the DNA TGTGCCAGCAGTTTAAGTTCTAGCGGGACGACAGATACGCAGTATTTT. Amino acids: CASSLSSSGTTDTQYF.

This clonotype has more than one count but fewer than ten. The chain is built from TRBV19 and TRBJ1-5, with 7 bases fitting TRBD1. CDR3 size: 15 residues. The V segment lost 6 bases and the J segment 4 bases; nucleotides outside the gene matches: 9. Per germline, CDR1 LNHDA and CDR2 SQIVND (reference sequence). As DNA, the CDR3 is TGTGCCAGTAGGGGGAAGGGACAGCATAATCAGCCCCAGCATTTT. This codes for CASRGKGQHNQPQHF.

V usage is TRBV19 and J usage is TRBJ2-7; D is unresolved. The CDR3 covers 14 residues. Trimming cost V 3 bases and J 5 bases, with 14 bases left between them. Germline V CDR1 and CDR2: LNHDA, SQIVND (reference sequence). The CDR3 coding sequence is TGTGCCAGTAGTATCAATGAAAATGGGGACGAGCAGTACTTC. Protein sequence: CASSINENGDEQYF.

V gene TRBV4-2 combines with J gene TRBJ2-3; TRBD2 aligns across 8 bases. The CDR3 has 16 amino acids. Trimming removed 2 bases from V and 3 bases from J; junction bases left unmatched: 7. Germline V gene lookup returns CDR1 LGHNA and CDR2 YNFKEQ. The DNA for the CDR3 is TGTGCCAGCAGCCAATTTGCGGGAGGAAGGACAGATACGCAGTATTTT. It yields the protein CASSQFAGGRTDTQYF.

As for this clonotype: A much larger clone differs from this one at a single base, so this may be a read error. CDR3 region: CASGPQGNTIHF. The CDR3 DNA reads as TGTGCTAGTGGGCCCCAAGGAAACACCATACATTTT. The chain couples TRBV12-5 to TRBJ1-3; D remains unclear. Looked up from germline, CDR1 is LGHNT and CDR2 is FRNRAP. There are 12 residues in the CDR3.

With regard to this clonotype: A much larger clonotype is one base distant, so this may be a read error. The chain carries TRBV6-8 and TRBJ1-1, with 7 bases aligning to TRBD1. The CDR3 runs to 14 residues. CDR1 and CDR2 from the germline V gene are MNHGY and SAAAGT. The V segment lost 6 bases and the J segment 4 bases; nucleotides outside the gene matches: 8. In DNA form, the CDR3 reads TGTGCCAGCAGCCTTGGGACAGCCTCCACTGAAGCTTTCTTT. Translated, it gives CASSLGTASTEAFF.

This clonotype showed up many times. The J gene is TRBJ2-2, the V gene TRBV4-1, with D perhaps TRBD1 (6 bases). V was clipped by 2 bases and J by 3 bases, with 10 bases between them. There are 15 residues in the CDR3. Germline loops: CDR1 MGHRA, CDR2 YSYEKL. The CDR3 here is CASSQRDTYTGELFF. In DNA form, the CDR3 reads TGCGCCAGCAGCCAACGGGACACCTACACCGGGGAGCTGTTTTTT.

The chain joins TRBV9 to TRBJ2-3; D may correspond to TRBD1 or TRBD2 (5 bases each). V lost 1 base and J lost 6, with 12 bases in between. This CDR3 spans 14 amino acids. Looked up from germline, CDR1 is SGDLS and CDR2 is YYNGEE. CDR3 region: CASSVTWGSDTQYF. CDR3 DNA: TGTGCCAGCAGCGTAACTTGGGGGTCTGATACGCAGTATTTT.

V is TRBV6-5 and J is TRBJ1-2; D perhaps matches TRBD1 (6 bases). The CDR3 is 15 amino acids. CDR1 and CDR2 (germline): MNHEY, SVGAGI. V lost 5 bases and J 3 bases, leaving 16 bases between the germline ends. CDR3 amino acids: CASSPSTGKHYGYTF. The CDR3 coding sequence is TGTGCCAGCAGTCCCTCGACAGGAAAGCACTATGGCTACACCTTC.

The chain joins TRBV6-4 to TRBJ2-3, with a possible D match to TRBD1 (6 bases). This CDR3 comprises 14 residues. Deletions cut 0 bases from V and 4 bases from J, with 8 bases between. The germline V gene encodes CDR1 MRHNA and CDR2 SNTAGT. The CDR3 DNA is TGTGCCAGCAGTGACTCGGGGGCGGCAGATACGCAGTATTTT. Translating it yields CASSDSGAADTQYF.

This clonotype was picked up many times. This rearrangement joins TRBV7-6 to TRBJ1-4, with TRBD1 matching 9 bases. V was clipped by 4 bases and J by 4 bases; unmatched bases: 7. The CDR3 covers 16 residues. Germline V gene data show CDR1 as SGHVS and CDR2 as FNYEAQ. This chain's CDR3 is CASSSRTGGLNEKLFF. The CDR3 DNA reads TGTGCCAGCAGCTCAAGAACAGGGGGCCTTAATGAAAAACTGTTTTTT.